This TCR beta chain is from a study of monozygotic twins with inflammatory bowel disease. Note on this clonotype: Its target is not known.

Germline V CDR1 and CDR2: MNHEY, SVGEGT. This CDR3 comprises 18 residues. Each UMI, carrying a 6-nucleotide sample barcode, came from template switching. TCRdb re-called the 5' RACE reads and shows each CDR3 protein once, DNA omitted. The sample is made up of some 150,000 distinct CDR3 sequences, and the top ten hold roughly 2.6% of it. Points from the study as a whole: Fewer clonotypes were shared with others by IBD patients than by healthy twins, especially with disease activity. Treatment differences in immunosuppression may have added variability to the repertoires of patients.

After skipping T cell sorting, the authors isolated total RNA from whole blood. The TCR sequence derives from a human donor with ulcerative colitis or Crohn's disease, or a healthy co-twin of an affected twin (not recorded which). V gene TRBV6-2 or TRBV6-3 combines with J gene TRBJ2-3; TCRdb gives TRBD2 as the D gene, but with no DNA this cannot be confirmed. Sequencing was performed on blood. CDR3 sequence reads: CASSYGVGLAHGIDTQYF.